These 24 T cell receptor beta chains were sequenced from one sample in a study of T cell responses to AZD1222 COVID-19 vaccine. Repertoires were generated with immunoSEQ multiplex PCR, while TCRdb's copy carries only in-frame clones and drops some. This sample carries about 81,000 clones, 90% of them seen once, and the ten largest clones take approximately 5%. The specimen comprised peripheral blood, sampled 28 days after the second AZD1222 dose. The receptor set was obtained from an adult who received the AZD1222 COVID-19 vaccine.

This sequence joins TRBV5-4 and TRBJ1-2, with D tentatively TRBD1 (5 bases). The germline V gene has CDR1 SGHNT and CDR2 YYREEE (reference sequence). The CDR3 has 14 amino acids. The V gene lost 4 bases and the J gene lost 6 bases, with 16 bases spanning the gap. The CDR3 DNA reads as TGTGCCAGCAGCAAGAGTGCGGGGCAGGATGGCTACACCTTC. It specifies CASSKSAGQDGYTF.

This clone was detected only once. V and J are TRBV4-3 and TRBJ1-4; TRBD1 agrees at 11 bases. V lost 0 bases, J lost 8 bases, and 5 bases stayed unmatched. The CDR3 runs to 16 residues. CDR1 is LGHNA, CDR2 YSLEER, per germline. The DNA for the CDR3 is TGCGCCAGCAGCCAAGACAGCGGGACAGGGGGGGAAAAACTGTTTTTT. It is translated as CASSQDSGTGGEKLFF.

The CDR3 region has the DNA TGTGCCAGCTCACCCTCGACAGGGTACAATGAAAAACTGTTTTTT. This gives the protein CASSPSTGYNEKLFF. The J gene is TRBJ1-4, the V gene TRBV18, with 7 nucleotides matching TRBD1. CDR1 is KGHSH and CDR2 is LQKENI in the germline V gene. This CDR3 contains 15 residues. Losses at the gene ends were 3 bases for V and 5 bases for J; bases not matched to a gene: 6.

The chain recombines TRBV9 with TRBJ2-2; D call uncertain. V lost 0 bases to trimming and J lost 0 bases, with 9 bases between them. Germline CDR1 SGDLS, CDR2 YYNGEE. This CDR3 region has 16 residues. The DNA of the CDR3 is TGTGCCAGCAGCGTAGAGATTAGCTCGAACACCGGGGAGCTGTTTTTT. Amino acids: CASSVEISSNTGELFF.

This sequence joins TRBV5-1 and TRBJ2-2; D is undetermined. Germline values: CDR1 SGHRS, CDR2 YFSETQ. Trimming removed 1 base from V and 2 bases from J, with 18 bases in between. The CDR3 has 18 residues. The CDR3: CASSLYSIERYNTGELFF. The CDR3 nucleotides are TGCGCCAGCAGCTTGTACTCGATTGAGAGATACAACACCGGGGAGCTGTTTTTT. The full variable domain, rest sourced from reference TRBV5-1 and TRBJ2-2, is KAGVTQTPRYLIKTRGQQVTLSCSPISGHRSVSWYQQTPGQGLQFLFEYFSETQRNKGNFPGRFSGRQFSNSRSEMNVSTLELGDSALYLCASSLYSIERYNTGELFFGEGSRLTVL.

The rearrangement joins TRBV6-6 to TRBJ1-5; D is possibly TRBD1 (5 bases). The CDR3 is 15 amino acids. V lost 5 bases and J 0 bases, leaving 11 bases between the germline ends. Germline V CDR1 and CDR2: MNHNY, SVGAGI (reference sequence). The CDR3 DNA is TGTGCCAGCAGTCCGGGGGGGTATAGCAATCAGCCCCAGCATTTT. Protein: CASSPGGYSNQPQHF.

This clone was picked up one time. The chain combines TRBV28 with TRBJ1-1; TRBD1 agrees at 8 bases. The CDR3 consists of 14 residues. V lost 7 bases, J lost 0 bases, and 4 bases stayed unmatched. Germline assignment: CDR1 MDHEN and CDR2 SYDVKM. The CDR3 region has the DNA TGTGCCAGCACGATGGGACAGGTGAACACTGAAGCTTTCTTT. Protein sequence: CASTMGQVNTEAFF.

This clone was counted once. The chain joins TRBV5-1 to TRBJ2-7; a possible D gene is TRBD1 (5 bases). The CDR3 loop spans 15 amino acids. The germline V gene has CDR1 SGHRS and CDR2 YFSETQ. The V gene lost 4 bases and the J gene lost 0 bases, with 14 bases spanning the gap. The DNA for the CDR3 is TGCGCCAGCAGCAGGGGCGGACAAGGCTCCTACGAGCAGTACTTC. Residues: CASSRGGQGSYEQYF.

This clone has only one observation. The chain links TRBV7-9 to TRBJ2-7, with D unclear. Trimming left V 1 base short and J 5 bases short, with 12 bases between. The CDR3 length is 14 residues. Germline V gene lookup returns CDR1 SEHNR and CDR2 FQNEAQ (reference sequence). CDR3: CASSLVPDLHEQYF. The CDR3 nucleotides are TGTGCCAGCAGCTTAGTCCCAGACCTCCACGAGCAGTACTTC.

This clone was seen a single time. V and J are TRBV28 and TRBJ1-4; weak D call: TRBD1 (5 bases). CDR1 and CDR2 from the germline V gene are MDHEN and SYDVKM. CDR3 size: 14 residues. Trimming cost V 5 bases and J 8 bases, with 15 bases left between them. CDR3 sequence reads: CASSGAAGREKLFF. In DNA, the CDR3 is TGTGCCAGCAGTGGGGCAGCAGGCCGGGAAAAACTGTTTTTT.

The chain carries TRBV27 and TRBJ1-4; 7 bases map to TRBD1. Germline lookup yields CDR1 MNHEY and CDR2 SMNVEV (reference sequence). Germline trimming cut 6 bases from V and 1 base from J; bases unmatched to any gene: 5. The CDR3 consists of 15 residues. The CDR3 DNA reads TGTGCCAGCAGGAGGAGACAGGGAACTAATGAAAAACTGTTTTTT. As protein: CASRRRQGTNEKLFF.

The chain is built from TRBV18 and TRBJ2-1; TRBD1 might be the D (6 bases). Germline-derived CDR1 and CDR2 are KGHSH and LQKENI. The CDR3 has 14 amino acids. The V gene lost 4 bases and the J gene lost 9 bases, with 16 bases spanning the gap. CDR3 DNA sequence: TGTGCCAGCTCACGGAGCACACAGGGCGGTGAGCAGTTCTTC. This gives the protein CASSRSTQGGEQFF.

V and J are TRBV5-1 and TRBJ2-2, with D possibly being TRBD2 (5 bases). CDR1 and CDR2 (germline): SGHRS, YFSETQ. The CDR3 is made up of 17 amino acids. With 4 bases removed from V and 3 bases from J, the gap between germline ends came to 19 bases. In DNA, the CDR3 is TGCGCCAGCAGCCCTGGAGGACGGCCGTGGGACACCGGGGAGCTGTTTTTT. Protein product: CASSPGGRPWDTGELFF.

CDR3 bases: TGTGCCTGGAGTGTATGGGGGCTATCTGGAAACACCATATATTTT. Translation: CAWSVWGLSGNTIYF. The genes are TRBV30 and TRBJ1-3; D might be TRBD1 (6 bases). The CDR3 consists of 15 residues. Trimming took 0 bases from V and 1 from J, leaving 10 bases between them. Germline CDR1 GTSNPN, CDR2 SVGIG (reference sequence).

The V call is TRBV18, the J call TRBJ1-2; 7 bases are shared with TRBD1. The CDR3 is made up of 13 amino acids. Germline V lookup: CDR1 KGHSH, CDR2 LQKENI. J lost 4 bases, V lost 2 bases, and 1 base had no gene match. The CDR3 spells CASSPRDSYGYTF. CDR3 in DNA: TGTGCCAGCTCACCAAGGGACAGCTATGGCTACACCTTC.

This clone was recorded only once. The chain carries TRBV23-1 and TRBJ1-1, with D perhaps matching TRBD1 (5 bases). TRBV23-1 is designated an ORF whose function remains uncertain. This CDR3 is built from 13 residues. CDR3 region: CGQREGPNTEAFF. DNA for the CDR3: TGCGGCCAACGAGAGGGACCTAACACTGAAGCTTTCTTT.

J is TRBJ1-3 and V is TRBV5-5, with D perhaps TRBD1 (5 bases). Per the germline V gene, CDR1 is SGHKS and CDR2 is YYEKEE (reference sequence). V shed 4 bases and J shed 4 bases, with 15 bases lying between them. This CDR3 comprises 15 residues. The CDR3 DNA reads TGTGCCAGCAGCCTCTACGGGACGTCCGGAAACACCATATATTTT. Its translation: CASSLYGTSGNTIYF.

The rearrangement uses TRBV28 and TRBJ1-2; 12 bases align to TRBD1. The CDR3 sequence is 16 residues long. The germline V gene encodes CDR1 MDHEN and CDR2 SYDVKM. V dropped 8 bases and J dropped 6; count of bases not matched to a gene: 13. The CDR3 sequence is CASSPLGQGAVDGYTF. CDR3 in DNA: TGTGCCAGCTCACCCCTGGGACAGGGGGCGGTCGATGGCTACACCTTC.

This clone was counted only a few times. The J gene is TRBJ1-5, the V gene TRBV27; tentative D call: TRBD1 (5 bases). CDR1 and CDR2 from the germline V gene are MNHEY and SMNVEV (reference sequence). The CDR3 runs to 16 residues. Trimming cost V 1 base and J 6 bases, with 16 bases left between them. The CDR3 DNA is TGTGCCAGCAGTTTATACGGGGCTGGGCTCGCTCAGCCCCAGCATTTT. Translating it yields CASSLYGAGLAQPQHF.

For the CDR3, the DNA is TGCAGCGTTGGAACCGGACAGGGAGGGCAGTACTTC. Its protein is CSVGTGQGGQYF. The chain uses TRBV29-1 and TRBJ2-7; 8 nucleotides match TRBD1. V lost 4 bases, J lost 9 bases, and 8 bases stayed unmatched. From germline, CDR1 is SQVTM and CDR2 ANQGSEA. The CDR3 is made up of 12 amino acids.

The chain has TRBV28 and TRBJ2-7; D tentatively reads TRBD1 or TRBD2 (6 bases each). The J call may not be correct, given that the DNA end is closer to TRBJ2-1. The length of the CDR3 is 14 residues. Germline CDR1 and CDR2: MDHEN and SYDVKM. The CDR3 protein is CASTQSGARNEQFF. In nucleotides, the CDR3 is TGTGCCAGCACCCAGTCGGGGGCGCGAAATGAGCAGTTCTTC.

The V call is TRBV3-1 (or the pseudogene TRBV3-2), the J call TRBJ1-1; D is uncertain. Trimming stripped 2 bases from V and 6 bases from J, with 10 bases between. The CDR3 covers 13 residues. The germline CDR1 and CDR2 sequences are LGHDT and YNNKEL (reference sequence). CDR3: CASSQKGKAEAFF. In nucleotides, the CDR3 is TGTGCCAGCAGCCAAAAGGGAAAGGCTGAAGCTTTCTTT.

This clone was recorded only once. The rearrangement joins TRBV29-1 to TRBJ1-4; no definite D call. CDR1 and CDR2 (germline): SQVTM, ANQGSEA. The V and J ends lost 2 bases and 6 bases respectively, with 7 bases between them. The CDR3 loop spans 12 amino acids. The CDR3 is CSVETGDEKLFF. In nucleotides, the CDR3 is TGCAGCGTTGAAACCGGGGATGAAAAACTGTTTTTT.

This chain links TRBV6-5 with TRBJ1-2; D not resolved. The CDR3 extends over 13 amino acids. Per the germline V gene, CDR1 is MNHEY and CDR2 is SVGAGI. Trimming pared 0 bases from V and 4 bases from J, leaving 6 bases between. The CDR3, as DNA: TGTGCCAGCAGTTACTCGGCAGTCTATGGCTACACCTTC. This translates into CASSYSAVYGYTF.